The TCR beta chain described here comes from a study of T cell responses to AZD1222 COVID-19 vaccine. Libraries were prepared by immunoSEQ multiplex PCR; TCRdb keeps only in-frame clonotypes and omits some of them. The data contain about 130,000 clones, about 90% of them singletons. Note on this clone: Its cognate antigen is unknown.

V lost 5 bases and J lost 4; bases outside the gene matches: 8. Per germline, CDR1 SGHAT and CDR2 FQNNGV. The CDR3 covers 15 residues. Whole-study results and caveats: Spike was spanned by vaccine-associated CD4 TCRs, which were dominant at 160-218 and 743-854. Baseline seropositivity occurred in only 5 to 7 AZD1222 recipients. White British people made up most donors, females outnumbered males, and clonal diversity was possibly underestimated. Increased Spike-specific TCR breadth and depth were observed after two AZD1222 doses.

This TCR derives from an adult in good health. The chain recombines TRBV11-2 with TRBJ2-1, with TRBD2 identical over 7 bases. Sequenced material: peripheral blood, taken on day 0 of AZD1222 vaccination. CDR3: CASSPRGGLYNEQFF. The CDR3, as DNA: TGTGCCAGCAGCCCCCGGGGAGGGCTATACAATGAGCAGTTCTTC. Together with reference TRBV11-2 and TRBJ2-1, the CDR3 gives the full variable domain: EAGVAQSPRYKIIEKRQSVAFWCNPISGHATLYWYQQILGQGPKLLIQFQNNGVVDDSQLPKDRFSAERLKGVDSTLKIQPAKLEDSAVYLCASSPRGGLYNEQFFGPGTRLTVL.